The 2 T cell receptor beta chains given below trace back to one sample, sequenced in a study of T cells after yellow fever vaccination. MiXCR, applied by TCRdb to the 5' RACE reads, yields one record per CDR3 protein. The sample includes around 150,000 distinct CDR3 sequences, about 7% of them seen just once. Here the sequenced sample was CD4+ T cells sorted from PBMCs, taken 5 days after the first yellow fever vaccination. The receptors come from a young man who received the YFV17D yellow fever vaccine.

This clonotype was counted only a few times. The chain carries TRBV14 and TRBJ2-1; a possible D gene is TRBD2 (7 bases). Trimming cost V 1 base and J 9 bases, with 16 bases left between them. Germline assignment: CDR1 SGHDN and CDR2 FVKESK. The CDR3 has 15 residues. DNA of the CDR3: TGTGCCAGCAGCCAAGTTGGCGGGGGCCCTTCTGAGCAGTTCTTC. This encodes CASSQVGGGPSEQFF.

This clonotype was detected many times. This chain connects TRBV5-1 to TRBJ2-3, with TRBD2 matching over 7 bases. The CDR3 is 16 amino acids. Per the germline V gene, CDR1 is SGHRS and CDR2 is YFSETQ. V shed 1 base, J shed 2 bases, and the junction held 7 bases outside the gene matches. The CDR3 DNA reads as TGCGCCAGCAGCTTGAGCCTAGCGGACTTCACAGATACGCAGTATTTT. This gives the protein CASSLSLADFTDTQYF. The variable domain in full, completed from reference TRBV5-1 and TRBJ2-3, reads KAGVTQTPRYLIKTRGQQVTLSCSPISGHRSVSWYQQTPGQGLQFLFEYFSETQRNKGNFPGRFSGRQFSNSRSEMNVSTLELGDSALYLCASSLSLADFTDTQYFGPGTRLTVL.